Below, one T cell receptor (beta chain) is given with its context. TCRdb re-called the 5' RACE reads; one entry per CDR3 protein, DNA not given. In total, the table holds about 210,000 distinct CDR3 sequences. The CDR3 spans 13 residues. CDR1 DFQATT and CDR2 SNEGSKA come from the germline V gene (reference sequence). The data are from a study of monozygotic twins with inflammatory bowel disease. Sequenced sample: blood. The chain links TRBV20-1 to TRBJ1-1; TCRdb names TRBD1, which stays unverified in the absence of DNA. The sequence was collected from a human donor with ulcerative colitis or Crohn's disease, or a healthy co-twin of an affected twin (not recorded which). The CDR3 sequence: CSATGGEYTEAFF.